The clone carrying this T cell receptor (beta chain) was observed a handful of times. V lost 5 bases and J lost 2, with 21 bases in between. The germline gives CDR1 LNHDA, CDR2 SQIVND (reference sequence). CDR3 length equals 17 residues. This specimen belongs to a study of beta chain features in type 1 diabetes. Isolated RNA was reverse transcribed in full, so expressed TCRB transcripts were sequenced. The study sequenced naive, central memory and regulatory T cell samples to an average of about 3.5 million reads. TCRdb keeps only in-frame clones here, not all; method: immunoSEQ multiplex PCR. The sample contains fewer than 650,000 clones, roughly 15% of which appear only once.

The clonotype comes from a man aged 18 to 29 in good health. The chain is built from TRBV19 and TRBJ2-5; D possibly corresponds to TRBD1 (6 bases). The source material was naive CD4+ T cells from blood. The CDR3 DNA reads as TGTGCCAGTAGTCGAGGAACCCAGGGGCGCTTACAAGAGACCCAGTACTTC. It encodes CASSRGTQGRLQETQYF.